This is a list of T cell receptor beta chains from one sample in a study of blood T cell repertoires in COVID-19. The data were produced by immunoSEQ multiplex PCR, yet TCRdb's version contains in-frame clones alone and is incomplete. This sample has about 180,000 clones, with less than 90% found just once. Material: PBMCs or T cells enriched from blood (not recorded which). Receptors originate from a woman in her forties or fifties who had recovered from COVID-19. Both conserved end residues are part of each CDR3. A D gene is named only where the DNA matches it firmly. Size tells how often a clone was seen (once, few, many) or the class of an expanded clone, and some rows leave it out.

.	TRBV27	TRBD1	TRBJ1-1	CASTPSRGRSEAFF	TGTGCCAGCACCCCAAGCAGGGGGCGGTCTGAAGCTTTCTTT
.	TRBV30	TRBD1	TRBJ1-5	CAWSVQGHGTLTLSQPQHF	TGTGCCTGGAGTGTACAGGGGCACGGGACCCTAACGCTTAGTCAGCCCCAGCATTTT
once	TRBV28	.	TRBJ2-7	CASSSGSGPISYEQYF	TGTGCCAGCAGTTCGGGATCCGGGCCAATATCCTACGAGCAGTACTTC
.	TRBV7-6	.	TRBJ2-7	CASSPGSEQYF	TGTGCCAGCAGCCCGGGGAGCGAGCAGTACTTC
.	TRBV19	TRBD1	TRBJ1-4	CASSLGQAENEKLFF	TGTGCCAGTAGTCTGGGACAGGCCGAGAATGAAAAACTGTTTTTT
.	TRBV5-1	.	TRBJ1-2	CASSLGSDLGGYTF	TGCGCCAGCAGCTTGGGGTCAGACCTAGGCGGCTACACCTTC
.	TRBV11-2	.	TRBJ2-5	CASSLDYRSMETQYF	TGTGCCAGCAGCTTAGATTACAGGTCGATGGAGACCCAGTACTTC
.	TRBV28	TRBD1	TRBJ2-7	CASLPETGASYEQYF	TGTGCCAGCCTCCCGGAGACAGGGGCCTCCTACGAGCAGTACTTC
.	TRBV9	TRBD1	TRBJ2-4	CASSGGQGGPIQYF	TGTGCCAGCAGCGGAGGACAGGGGGGACCCATTCAGTACTTC
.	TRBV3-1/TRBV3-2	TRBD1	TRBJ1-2	CASSQGQGALGYTF	TGTGCCAGCAGCCAGGGACAGGGGGCGCTTGGCTACACCTTC
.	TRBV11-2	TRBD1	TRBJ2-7	CASSFLRRADRGPYEQYF	TGTGCCAGCAGCTTCCTAAGGAGGGCGGACAGGGGGCCTTACGAGCAGTACTTC
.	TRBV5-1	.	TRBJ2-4	CASSLGPDRTTNIQYF	TGCGCCAGCAGCTTGGGCCCGGACAGAACGACAAACATTCAGTACTTC
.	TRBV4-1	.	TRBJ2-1	CASSGRLSSYNEQFF	TGCGCCAGCAGCGGCCGACTCAGCTCCTACAATGAGCAGTTCTTC
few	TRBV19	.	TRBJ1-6	CASSPGYPQDNSPLHF	TGTGCCAGTAGTCCCGGTTACCCGCAGGATAATTCACCCCTCCACTTT
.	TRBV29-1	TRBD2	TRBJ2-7	CSAGLAGEQYF	TGCAGCGCCGGACTAGCGGGGGAGCAGTACTTC
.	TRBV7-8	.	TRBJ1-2	CASSLGGDAHYGYTF	TGTGCCAGCAGCTTAGGGGGGGACGCTCACTATGGCTACACCTTC
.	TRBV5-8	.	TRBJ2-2	CASSFGGPGELFF	TGTGCCAGCAGCTTCGGGGGTCCCGGGGAGCTGTTTTTT
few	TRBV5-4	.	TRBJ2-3	CATHRDLGTDTQYF	TGTGCCACTCACAGGGATTTGGGCACAGATACGCAGTATTTT
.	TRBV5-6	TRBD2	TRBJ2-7	CASSDTSGRISYEQYF	TGTGCCAGCAGCGATACTAGCGGGAGGATCAGCTACGAGCAGTACTTC
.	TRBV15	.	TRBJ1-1	CATSRDRVAEAFF	TGTGCCACCAGCAGAGACAGGGTGGCTGAAGCTTTCTTT
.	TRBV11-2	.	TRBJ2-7	CASSLRQKSIQSSYEQYF	TGTGCCAGCAGCTTACGACAGAAGTCTATACAGAGCTCCTACGAGCAGTACTTC
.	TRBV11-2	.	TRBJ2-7	CASSLGVDSLTYEQYF	TGTGCCAGCAGCTTAGGTGTGGACAGCCTTACCTACGAGCAGTACTTC
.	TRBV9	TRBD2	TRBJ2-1	CASSVGFGTSGRGEQFF	TGTGCCAGCAGCGTAGGGTTTGGGACTAGCGGGAGAGGGGAGCAGTTCTTC
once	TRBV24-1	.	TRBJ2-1	CATSRDNEQFF	TGTGCCACCAGTCGGGACAATGAGCAGTTCTTC
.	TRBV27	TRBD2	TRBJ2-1	CASSLRTSGSNNEQFF	TGTGCCAGCAGTTTAAGGACTAGCGGGAGTAATAATGAGCAGTTCTTC
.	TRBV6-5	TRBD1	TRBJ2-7	CASRPGQGSYEQYF	TGTGCCAGCAGACCGGGACAGGGGTCCTACGAGCAGTACTTC